This T cell receptor (beta chain) was captured by sequencing in a study of memory CD4+ T cells and cytomegalovirus serostatus (dated by TCRdb to about 2019). A note on the overall study: The cohort included around 35 healthy adults from Belgium, of whom 9 were CMV seropositive and about 24 were CMV seronegative. To replicate a published TCR-based CMV serostatus classifier, the researchers sequenced the CD4+ memory TCRbeta repertoires of a Belgian cohort whose cytomegalovirus serostatus was known. What the authors observed across the whole study: CMV serostatus prediction reached a median bootstrapped AUC of around 0.95 with the original framework and 0.75 to 0.92 with a US-trained random forest. Of 164 previously reported CMV-associated TCRbeta sequences, 55 to 75 appeared in the CD4+ memory repertoires, each in one to five individuals. The results were interpreted as suggesting that the CMV-associated TCR signature is mostly present in the CD4+ memory repertoire. On the Belgian cohort, the classifier based on the original framework reached a median bootstrapped AUC of roughly 0.96, with a 95% CI of 0.76-1.00. Only CD4+CD45RO+ memory cells were sequenced, in contrast to the original study, which included naive and memory CD4+ and CD8+ populations.

A FACSAria II was used to sort memory CD4+ T cells, defined as single viable CD3+CD4+CD8-CD45RO+ cells. CMV serostatus was assessed using a Roche Elecsys assay, by which serum IgG against CMV pp150, pp28, p38 and p52 was detected. After the samples were thawed, total CD4+ T cells were enriched through positive selection using CD4 magnetic microbeads. The samples came from a different study that was designed specifically to examine the CD4+ T cell memory repertoire. Peripheral blood mononuclear cells were isolated and cryopreserved according to standard operating procedures, and serum was stored at -80 degrees C. CD3-PerCP (BW264/56), CD4-APC (RPA-T4), CD45RO-PE (UCHT1) and CD8-Pacific Orange (3B5) antibodies were used for staining, and non-viable cells were excluded with Sytox blue. Genomic DNA was extracted from sorted cells with the Quick-DNA Microprep Kit. TCRbeta DNA was amplified with the immunoSEQ hsTCRbeta kit following the manufacturer's protocol. An Illumina MiSeq instrument was used to sequence the TCRbeta libraries. On the authors' methods: Removing out-of-frame sequences left about 2,300,000 distinct TCRbeta sequences, an average of around 62,000 per individual. Each individual was scored using the number of some 150 previously reported CMV-associated TCRbeta sequences that the individual carried and the total number of productive distinct TCRbeta sequences. A beta-binomial model was reimplemented in Python, and scikit-learn random forests with default parameters were trained on US cohort data. On the Belgian cohort, classifier performance was reported as the median AUC, along with percentile confidence intervals, across 10,000 bootstrap iterations. TCRdb obtained this table from immuneACCESS and retained in-frame rearrangements with V and J assigned. These tables miss some clones; where compared with another copy, unresolved V genes account for less than half of the shortfall, and the remainder is unexplained. Clone size and V and J calls were adopted from that table, with D and trimming inferred from the DNA. This sample is represented by under 45,000 clones; 65% to 85% of them were singletons. Less than 0.6% of the sample is in the top ten clones.

The sample holds one count of this clone. Its antigen remains undetermined. Base qualities are not provided; no much larger clone lies one nucleotide away. Unmatched junction bases come to 4, with V trimmed by 2 bases and J by 3 bases. The germline V gene sets CDR1 to KGHSH and CDR2 to LQKENI. Counted from cysteine to phenylalanine, this CDR3 has 15 amino acids. Solely the CDR3 DNA is kept, with 45 bases framed from the first base. This chain is built from TRBV18 and TRBJ2-3; the junction holds 8 bases that match TRBD1. The TCR sequence derives from an adult in good health and CMV-seronegative. The sequencing sample was made of memory CD4+ T cells from blood. The nucleotide sequence is given as TGTGCCAGCTCACCAAGGAGACAGGGGACAGATACGCAGTATTTT. Its protein product is CASSPRRQGTDTQYF.